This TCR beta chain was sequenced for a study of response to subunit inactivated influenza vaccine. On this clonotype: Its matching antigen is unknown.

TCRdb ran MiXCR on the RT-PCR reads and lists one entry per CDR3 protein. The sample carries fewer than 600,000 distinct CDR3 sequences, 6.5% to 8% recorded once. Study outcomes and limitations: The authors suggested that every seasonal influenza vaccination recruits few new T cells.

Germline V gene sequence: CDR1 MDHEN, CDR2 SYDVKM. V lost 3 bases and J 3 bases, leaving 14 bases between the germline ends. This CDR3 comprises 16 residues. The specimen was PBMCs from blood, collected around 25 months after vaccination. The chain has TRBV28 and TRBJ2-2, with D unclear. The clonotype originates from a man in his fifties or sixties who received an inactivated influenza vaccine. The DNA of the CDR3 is TGTGCCAGCAGTTTCATCCAATTATACGACACCGGGGAGCTGTTTTTT. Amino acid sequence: CASSFIQLYDTGELFF.